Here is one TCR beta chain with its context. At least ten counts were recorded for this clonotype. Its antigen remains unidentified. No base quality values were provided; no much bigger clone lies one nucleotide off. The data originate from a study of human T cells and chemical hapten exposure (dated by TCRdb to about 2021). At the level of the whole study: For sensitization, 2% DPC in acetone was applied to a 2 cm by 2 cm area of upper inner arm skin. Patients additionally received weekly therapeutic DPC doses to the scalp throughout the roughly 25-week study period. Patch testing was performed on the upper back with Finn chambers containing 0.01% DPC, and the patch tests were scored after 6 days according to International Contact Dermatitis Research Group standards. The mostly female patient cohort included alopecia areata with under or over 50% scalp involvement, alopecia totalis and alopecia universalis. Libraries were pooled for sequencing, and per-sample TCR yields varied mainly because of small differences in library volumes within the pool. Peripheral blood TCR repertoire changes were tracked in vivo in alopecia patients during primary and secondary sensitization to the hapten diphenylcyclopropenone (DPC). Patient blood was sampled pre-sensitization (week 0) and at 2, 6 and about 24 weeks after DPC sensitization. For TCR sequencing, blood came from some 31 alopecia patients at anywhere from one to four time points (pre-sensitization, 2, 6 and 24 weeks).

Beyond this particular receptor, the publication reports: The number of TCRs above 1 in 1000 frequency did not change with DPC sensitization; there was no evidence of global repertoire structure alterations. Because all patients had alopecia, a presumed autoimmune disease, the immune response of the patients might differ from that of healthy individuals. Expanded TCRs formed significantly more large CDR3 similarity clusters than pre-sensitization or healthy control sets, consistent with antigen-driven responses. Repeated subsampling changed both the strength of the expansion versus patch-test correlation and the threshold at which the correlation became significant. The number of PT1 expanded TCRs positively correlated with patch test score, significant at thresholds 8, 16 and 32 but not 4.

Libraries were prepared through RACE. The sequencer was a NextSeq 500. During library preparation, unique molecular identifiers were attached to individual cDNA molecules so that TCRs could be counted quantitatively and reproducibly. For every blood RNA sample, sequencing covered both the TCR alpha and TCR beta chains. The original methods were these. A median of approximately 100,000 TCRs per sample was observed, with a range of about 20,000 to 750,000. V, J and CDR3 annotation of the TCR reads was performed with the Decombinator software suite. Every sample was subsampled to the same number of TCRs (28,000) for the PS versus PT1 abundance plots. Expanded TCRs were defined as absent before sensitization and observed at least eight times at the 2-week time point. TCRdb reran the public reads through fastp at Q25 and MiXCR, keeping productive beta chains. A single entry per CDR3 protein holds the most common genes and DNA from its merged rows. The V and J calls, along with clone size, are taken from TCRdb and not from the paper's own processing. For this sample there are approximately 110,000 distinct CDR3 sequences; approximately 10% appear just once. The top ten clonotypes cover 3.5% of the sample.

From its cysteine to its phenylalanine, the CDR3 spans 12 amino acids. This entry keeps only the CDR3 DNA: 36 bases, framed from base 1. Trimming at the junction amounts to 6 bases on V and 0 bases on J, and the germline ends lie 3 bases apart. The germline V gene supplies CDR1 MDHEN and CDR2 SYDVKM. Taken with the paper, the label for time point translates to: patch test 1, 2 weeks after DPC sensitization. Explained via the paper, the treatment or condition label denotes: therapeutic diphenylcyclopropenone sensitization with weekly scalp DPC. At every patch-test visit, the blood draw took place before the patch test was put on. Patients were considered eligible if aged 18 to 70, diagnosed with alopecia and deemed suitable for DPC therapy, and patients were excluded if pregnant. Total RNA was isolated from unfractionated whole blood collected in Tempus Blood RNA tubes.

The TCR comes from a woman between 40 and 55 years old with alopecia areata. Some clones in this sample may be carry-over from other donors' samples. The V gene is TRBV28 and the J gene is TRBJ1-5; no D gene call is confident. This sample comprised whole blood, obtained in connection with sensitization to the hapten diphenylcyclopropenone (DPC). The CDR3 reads CASRGSNQPQHF. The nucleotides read TGTGCCAGCAGGGGTAGCAATCAGCCCCAGCATTTT.